These T cell receptor beta chains were read from a single sample in a study of shared clonotypes between healthy human individuals. The method was immunoSEQ multiplex PCR; TCRdb's version includes in-frame clones alone and lacks a portion of them. This sample has over a million clones; around 97% occur once, and the top ten carry roughly 1.2%. The source material was naive CD4+ T cells sorted from blood. These receptors came from a man between 25 and 39 years old in good health. CDR3s include the opening cysteine and the closing phenylalanine or tryptophan. Fields, in order: V gene, J gene, clone size, D gene, CDR3 DNA, CDR3 protein. D genes are given only for firm matches. Clone size is not always given. Where it is, it says once, few, many or a class for expanded clones.

TRBV7-3	TRBJ2-1	.	.	TGTGCCAGCAGCTACTTCGGGCCCAGCTCCTACAATGAGCAGTTCTTC	CASSYFGPSSYNEQFF
TRBV6-5	TRBJ2-7	.	.	TGTGCCAGCAGCTCGTTAGGATCAAGCACGGAGCAGTACTTC	CASSSLGSSTEQYF
TRBV28	TRBJ1-2	.	.	TGTGCCAGCAGTTTAAGGCAGTATGGCTACACCTTC	CASSLRQYGYTF
TRBV28	TRBJ1-1	once	.	TGTGCCAGCAGTTCGGGGGGCACTGAAGCTTTCTTT	CASSSGGTEAFF
TRBV5-4	TRBJ2-3	.	.	TGTGCCAGCAGCTTGGTACGTGGCAGCACAGATACGCAGTATTTT	CASSLVRGSTDTQYF
TRBV11-3	TRBJ2-5	few	TRBD2	TGTGCCAGCAGCCCGAGGACTAGCGGGAACCAAGAGACCCAGTACTTC	CASSPRTSGNQETQYF
TRBV4-3	TRBJ2-3	once	TRBD2	TGCGCCAGCAGCCAAGATTCCAGCGGGAGACCTTTTTATACGCAGTATTTT	CASSQDSSGRPFYTQYF
TRBV27	TRBJ2-1	.	TRBD2	TGTGCCAGCAGTCACAGACTAGCGGGAGGGTACAATGAGCAGTTCTTC	CASSHRLAGGYNEQFF
TRBV10-3	TRBJ1-5	once	TRBD1	TGTGCCATCAGTGAGGGACAGGGGAATCAGCCCCAGCATTTT	CAISEGQGNQPQHF
TRBV4-3	TRBJ2-7	once	TRBD2	TGCGCCAGCAGCCAATTACCGGGAGGCTACGAGCAGTACTTC	CASSQLPGGYEQYF
TRBV19	TRBJ2-1	.	.	TGTGCCAGTAGTTACGGGGACACCTACAATGAGCAGTTCTTC	CASSYGDTYNEQFF
TRBV9	TRBJ2-2	.	.	TGTGCCAGCAGCCCCACTGACGGGGTAGTTACGGACACCGGGGAGCTGTTTTTT	CASSPTDGVVTDTGELFF
TRBV5-1	TRBJ2-7	once	TRBD2	TGCGCCAGCAGCCTAGGGACTAGCGGGACCCACTCCTACGAGCAGTACTTC	CASSLGTSGTHSYEQYF
TRBV6-1	TRBJ1-2	.	.	TGTGCCAGCAGGGGGGGAATAAACTATGGCTACACCTTC	CASRGGINYGYTF
TRBV4-2	TRBJ2-1	.	.	TGTGCCAGCAGCCAACTGAAAGCGGTGGGCGATGAGCAGTTCTTC	CASSQLKAVGDEQFF
TRBV4-3	TRBJ2-1	.	TRBD2	TGCGCCAGCACCTTGGGACTAGCGGGCTATGAGCAGTTCTTC	CASTLGLAGYEQFF
TRBV7-2	TRBJ2-5	.	TRBD1	TGTGCCAGCAGTTTAGAGGGGGCCCGGACCCAGTACTTC	CASSLEGARTQYF
TRBV29-1	TRBJ2-3	.	TRBD1	TGCAGCGTCCTGGACAGGGGGCCCACAGATACGCAGTATTTT	CSVLDRGPTDTQYF
TRBV7-2	TRBJ1-1	.	.	TGTGCCAGCAGCTTAGTTCACCCAGGGTATGTAACTGAAGCTTTCTTT	CASSLVHPGYVTEAFF
TRBV28	TRBJ1-2	.	.	TGTGCCAGCAGTTTGAGGGGGGGCTACACCTTC	CASSLRGGYTF
TRBV6-5	TRBJ2-7	few	.	TGTGCCAGCAGGAGGGCGGGACCAGCCTACGAGCAGTACTTC	CASRRAGPAYEQYF
TRBV5-1	TRBJ2-1	.	TRBD2	TGCGCCAGCAAGGAGGCTAGCGGGACCCCAAAGGACAATGAGCAGTTCTTC	CASKEASGTPKDNEQFF
TRBV18	TRBJ2-5	.	.	TGTGCCAGCTCACCACCGGGAGGGGGGCGTGAGACCCAGTACTTC	CASSPPGGGRETQYF
TRBV28	TRBJ2-7	.	TRBD2	TGTGCCAGCAGTTGGTTCGGGACTAGGACCTACGAGCAGTACTTC	CASSWFGTRTYEQYF
TRBV5-1	TRBJ2-7	once	TRBD2	TGCGCCAGCAGCTCAGGACTAGAGGGATCCTACGAGCAGTACTTC	CASSSGLEGSYEQYF
TRBV9	TRBJ2-7	.	.	TGTGCCAGCAGCGTAGACCAGCGCCACGGGGGCGAGCAGTACTTC	CASSVDQRHGGEQYF
TRBV20-1	TRBJ2-5	once	.	TGCAGTGCGCGACTAGTAGAGACCCAGTACTTC	CSARLVETQYF
TRBV4-3	TRBJ2-1	.	TRBD2	TGCGCCAGCAGCCAAGATTATACGCCGGGAGGGTGGTACAATGAGCAGTTCTTC	CASSQDYTPGGWYNEQFF
TRBV27	TRBJ1-5	.	.	TGTGCCAGCAGTTTATCAGGGAGCCTTTTGGGGAGCAATCAGCCCCAGCATTTT	CASSLSGSLLGSNQPQHF
TRBV5-1	TRBJ2-5	.	.	TGCGCCAGCAGGACCGGGGAGGAGACCCAGTACTTC	CASRTGEETQYF
TRBV7-6	TRBJ2-3	once	TRBD2	TGTGCCAGCAGCTTAAAGACTAGCCGGGCCGATACGCAGTATTTT	CASSLKTSRADTQYF
TRBV29-1	TRBJ2-5	.	.	TGCAGCGTCGTCTTAGCGGAGACCCAGTACTTC	CSVVLAETQYF
TRBV6-1	TRBJ1-1	.	.	TGTGCCAGCAGTGACCAGGGTAGCACTGAAGCTTTCTTT	CASSDQGSTEAFF
TRBV11-2	TRBJ2-7	.	TRBD2	TGTGCCAGCAGCTACCGGACTAGCGGGACCTACGAGCAGTACTTC	CASSYRTSGTYEQYF
TRBV7-9	TRBJ2-7	.	.	TGTGCCAGCAGCGGGCAGGCCTCCTACGAGCAGTACTTC	CASSGQASYEQYF
TRBV18	TRBJ2-7	.	.	TGTGCCAGCTCACCTAGGGGGGCGACCAGCTCCTACGAGCAGTACTTC	CASSPRGATSSYEQYF
TRBV6-5	TRBJ1-4	.	.	TGTGCCAGCAGTTACTCCATGGGGATTAATGAAAAACTGTTTTTT	CASSYSMGINEKLFF
TRBV29-1	TRBJ2-7	.	.	TGCAGCGTTGAGGATGCCTACGAGCAGTACTTC	CSVEDAYEQYF